This T cell receptor (beta chain) was captured by sequencing in a study of neurological immune-mediated disorders. The cDNA was synthesized by means of template-switch 5'RACE, which was carried out with 10-nucleotide random UMIs. A single record per CDR3 protein comes from TCRdb applying MiXCR to the 5' RACE reads. The table has roughly 62,000 distinct CDR3 sequences, around 4.8% seen once; the top ten hold about 3.2%. Study-level points and caveats: Patients with HTLV-1-associated myelopathy had the highest level of TCR clonal expansion, whereas patients with multiple sclerosis had the lowest level, falling beneath the level found in healthy controls.

Per germline, CDR1 SGHRS and CDR2 YFSETQ. Losses at the gene ends were 4 bases for V and 0 bases for J; bases not matched to a gene: 3. The CDR3 is 15 residues long. This clonotype was detected many times. The antigen is unknown. Sequenced input: PBMCs. The TCR sequence derives from a woman in her forties or fifties with multiple sclerosis. V and J are TRBV5-1 and TRBJ2-7, with 11 bases lining up with TRBD1. Here the CDR3 reads CASSQGTGGSYEQYF. CDR3 nucleotides: TGCGCCAGCAGCCAGGGGACAGGGGGCTCCTACGAGCAGTACTTC. Full variable domain (outside the CDR3, taken from reference TRBV5-1 and TRBJ2-7): KAGVTQTPRYLIKTRGQQVTLSCSPISGHRSVSWYQQTPGQGLQFLFEYFSETQRNKGNFPGRFSGRQFSNSRSEMNVSTLELGDSALYLCASSQGTGGSYEQYFGPGTRLTVT.